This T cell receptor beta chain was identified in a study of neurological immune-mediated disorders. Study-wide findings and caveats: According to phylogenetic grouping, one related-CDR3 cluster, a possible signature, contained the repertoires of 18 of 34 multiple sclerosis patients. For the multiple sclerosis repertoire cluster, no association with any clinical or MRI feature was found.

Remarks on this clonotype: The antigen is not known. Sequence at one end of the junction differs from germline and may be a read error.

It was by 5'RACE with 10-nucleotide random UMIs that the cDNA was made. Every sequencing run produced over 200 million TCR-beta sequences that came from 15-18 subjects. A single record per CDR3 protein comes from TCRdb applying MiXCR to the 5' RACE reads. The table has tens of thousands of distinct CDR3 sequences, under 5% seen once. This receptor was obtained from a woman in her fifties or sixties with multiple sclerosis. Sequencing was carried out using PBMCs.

CDR3 in amino acids: CASSSQGSNSPLNF. The CDR3 nucleotides are TGTGCCAGCAGTTCCCAGGGAAGTAATTCACCCCTCAACTTT. The chain joins TRBV6-2 or TRBV6-3 to TRBJ1-6, with D perhaps TRBD1 (5 bases). The CDR3 length is 14 residues. Germline loops: CDR1 MNHEY, CDR2 SVGEGT.